This TCR beta chain was obtained from a study of T cell responses to AZD1222 COVID-19 vaccine (dated by TCRdb to about 2021). At the level of the whole study: Because spike-specific TCR depth and breadth did not differ between the two schedules, AZD1222 recipients who got a second dose at roughly 4 weeks were pooled with those who got a second dose at roughly 12 weeks. TCR sequencing covered some 250 trial participants: about 210 given two doses of AZD1222 and approximately 26 given two doses of MenACWY control vaccine. Trial participants were enrolled into age subgroups of 18-55, 56-69 and 70-plus years, which contained 148, 28 and 57 TCR-sequenced participants, respectively. The investigation overall reported the following: Conclusions about previously exposed vaccinees are limited because only six or seven AZD1222 recipients were SARS-CoV-2 seropositive at baseline. CD4 TCRs associated with the vaccine covered the entire spike protein, and the dominant responses were in regions 160-218 and 743-854. After two AZD1222 doses, spike-specific TCR breadth and depth were significantly higher than at day 0 and than in MenACWY recipients. Nearly half of unique spike-specific TCRs reportedly recognized epitopes outside regions mutated in the B.1.351 and B.1.1.7 variants. Participants were mostly white British and included more females than males, and it was suggested by the authors that clonal diversity may have been underestimated. The 56-69-year group was small, and its depth increase did not reach significance, likely because of low power. Because no samples from the day 14 peak response were available, repertoires could be characterized only after the peak T cell response.

The CDR3 regions of human TCRbeta chains were analyzed by immunosequencing. The published analysis was carried out like this. TCRs in the repertoires were matched against a reference library of SARS-CoV-2-specific TCRs that had been generated with the MIRA antigen-specificity platform. Breadth was defined as the fraction of unique TCRs that were SARS-CoV-2-associated, and depth was defined as the fraction of total T cells that were SARS-CoV-2-associated. Each spike-specific TCR was assigned to its reactive spike region and to a CD4 or CD8 class using the MIRA data. Log10-transformed breadth and depth values were compared by one-way ANOVA with Sidak's multiple comparisons tests. TCRdb re-hosts the immuneACCESS table, in-frame sequences only. Its copies lack some clones; in the studies checked, an unresolved V gene accounts for under half of them, and the cause for the rest is not known. The DNA was the basis for D and trimming; V, J and clone size are from that table. This sample gives roughly 100,000 clones in total; roughly 91% of them show up just once. 45% to 50% of the sample is in the top ten clones.

Taken from the germline V gene, the CDR1 and CDR2 loops are SGHTA and FQGTGA. The CDR3 spans 15 residues, from the cysteine through the phenylalanine. Of all the DNA, just the CDR3 is kept, 45 bases in frame from base 1. V and J are truncated by 5 bases and 0 bases respectively, leaving an intervening sequence of 13 bases. Worth noting for this clone: The antigen it binds to is not known. Base quality data are lacking; no much larger clone is found one base away.

Reading the label with the study, this specimen's time point is: baseline before first vaccination. The vaccinee samples were drawn from two UK trials, COV001 and COV002, one of which was a single-blind randomized controlled phase 2/3 trial testing AZD1222 (ChAdOx1 nCoV-19) in healthy adults. For TCRbeta chain sequencing, PBMC samples were collected from trial participants at day 0 and at day 28 after the second dose. The receptor was derived from an adult in good health. The sequencing here drew on peripheral blood, taken on day 0 of AZD1222 vaccination. The V and J segments used are TRBV7-3 and TRBJ1-1; the D gene cannot be named for sure. DNA sequence: TGTGCCAGCAGCGGCACACAGTTTCTGAACACTGAAGCTTTCTTT. It is translated as CASSGTQFLNTEAFF. Extended through the reference TRBV7-3 and TRBJ1-1 proteins, this CDR3 yields the full variable domain: GAGVSQTPSNKVTEKGKYVELRCDPISGHTALYWYRQSLGQGPEFLIYFQGTGAADDSGLPNDRFFAVRPEGSVSTLKIQRTERGDSAVYLCASSGTQFLNTEAFFGQGTRLTVV.